These T cell receptor beta chains were read from a single sample in a study of blood T cell repertoires in COVID-19. TCRdb keeps only in-frame clones here, not all; method: immunoSEQ multiplex PCR. The sample consists of 200,000 to 300,000 clones, around 89% of them appearing once. Material: PBMCs or T cells enriched from blood (not recorded which). These receptors were taken from a man aged 35 to 55 who had recovered from COVID-19. The CDR3 runs from the conserved cysteine through the conserved F or W. A D gene is named only where the DNA matches it firmly. Where a row states a size, it is once, few, many or the class of an expanded clone; other rows omit it.

D gene	J gene	clone size	V gene	CDR3 protein	CDR3 DNA
.	TRBJ1-6	.	TRBV5-1	CASSLVFGDNSPLHF	TGCGCCAGCAGCTTGGTATTCGGGGATAATTCACCCCTCCACTTT
.	TRBJ1-5	.	TRBV19	CASSGEGVSPQHF	TGTGCCAGTAGTGGCGAGGGGGTTTCGCCCCAGCATTTT
TRBD1	TRBJ2-7	.	TRBV6-5	CASSYYRGSSYEQYF	TGTGCCAGCAGTTACTACAGGGGGTCGTCCTACGAGCAGTACTTC
TRBD1	TRBJ1-1	.	TRBV5-6	CASSWDRGLREAFF	TGTGCCAGCAGCTGGGACAGGGGGCTTCGAGAAGCTTTCTTT
TRBD1	TRBJ2-7	.	TRBV19	CASSIGTGRHEQYF	TGTGCCAGTAGTATCGGGACAGGGCGGCACGAGCAGTACTTC
TRBD2	TRBJ2-1	.	TRBV7-8	CASSLPLRLAGLRNEQFF	TGTGCCAGCAGCTTACCTCTCCGACTAGCGGGGCTTCGCAATGAGCAGTTCTTC
TRBD1	TRBJ1-1	.	TRBV10-3	CAISGQGNTEAFF	TGTGCCATCAGTGGACAGGGGAACACTGAAGCTTTCTTT
.	TRBJ1-3	.	TRBV30	CAHPSSGSGNTIYF	TGTGCTCACCCTTCGTCAGGATCTGGAAACACCATATATTTT
.	TRBJ1-2	.	TRBV28	CASSPGGTGDYGYTF	TGTGCCAGCAGTCCGGGGGGTACGGGTGACTATGGCTACACCTTC
.	TRBJ2-1	.	TRBV7-3	CASSLLHTSQHAEQFF	TGTGCCAGCAGCTTACTGCACACTAGCCAGCATGCTGAGCAGTTCTTC
.	TRBJ1-2	.	TRBV18	CASSPKAGWNSNGYTF	TGTGCCAGCTCACCAAAGGCAGGGTGGAACTCCAATGGCTACACCTTC
TRBD1	TRBJ1-5	few	TRBV7-9	CASSFGTEPYSNQPQHF	TGTGCCAGCAGCTTCGGGACAGAACCTTATAGCAATCAGCCCCAGCATTTT
TRBD2	TRBJ2-3	.	TRBV7-8	CASSLTGLTSTDTQYF	TGTGCCAGCAGCTTGACGGGACTAACTAGCACAGATACGCAGTATTTT
TRBD1	TRBJ2-6	.	TRBV4-3	CASSQDLATGSSGANVLTF	TGCGCCAGCAGCCAAGATTTAGCGACAGGGAGCTCTGGGGCCAACGTCCTGACTTTC
.	TRBJ1-6	once	TRBV15	CATSADRLLSSFSLHF	TGTGCCACCAGCGCAGACAGGTTATTATCATCGTTTTCCCTCCACTTT
TRBD2	TRBJ2-7	.	TRBV27	CASRRALGGSGYEQYF	TGTGCCAGCCGCCGCGCTCTGGGGGGGTCTGGCTACGAGCAGTACTTC
TRBD1	TRBJ2-1	.	TRBV14	CASSPDRAGNEQFF	TGTGCCAGCAGCCCCGACAGGGCAGGCAATGAGCAGTTCTTC
TRBD2	TRBJ2-7	.	TRBV18	CASSPRGGGRNAYEQYF	TGTGCCAGCTCACCACGGGGCGGGGGGCGCAATGCTTACGAGCAGTACTTC
TRBD1	TRBJ2-7	.	TRBV28	CASSAPGTGTYEQYF	TGTGCCAGCAGTGCTCCCGGGACAGGGACCTACGAGCAGTACTTC
.	TRBJ2-3	.	TRBV7-2	CASSLKKGGVADTQYF	TGTGCCAGCAGCTTGAAGAAAGGAGGGGTGGCAGATACGCAGTATTTT
TRBD1	TRBJ2-1	.	TRBV7-9	CASSPTGGQLAEQFF	TGTGCCAGCAGCCCGACAGGGGGCCAACTTGCCGAGCAGTTCTTC
TRBD1	TRBJ1-1	.	TRBV5-8	CASSSLGTGNTEAFF	TGTGCCAGCAGCTCGCTCGGGACAGGCAACACTGAAGCTTTCTTT
TRBD2	TRBJ2-2	.	TRBV5-1	CASSSTGGTGDTGELFF	TGCGCCAGCAGCTCGACGGGGGGGACTGGAGACACCGGGGAGCTGTTTTTT
TRBD2	TRBJ2-1	.	TRBV6-2/TRBV6-3	CASSYSNYRTSGAYNEQFF	TGTGCCAGCAGTTATAGTAATTACCGGACTAGCGGGGCATACAATGAGCAGTTCTTC
.	TRBJ1-3	.	TRBV11-3	CASSGQSDPSGNTIYF	TGTGCCAGCAGCGGACAATCGGACCCCTCTGGAAACACCATATATTTT
.	TRBJ2-7	.	TRBV5-4	CASSLGPGLTYEQYF	TGTGCCAGCAGCTTGGGGCCGGGTCTTACCTACGAGCAGTACTTC
TRBD2	TRBJ2-7	.	TRBV7-2	CASTTLAGGSYEQYF	TGTGCCAGCACGACTCTAGCGGGAGGCTCCTACGAGCAGTACTTC
TRBD1	TRBJ2-3	.	TRBV4-3	CASSPAGTGDRDTQYF	TGCGCCAGCAGCCCCGCCGGGACAGGCGATCGAGATACGCAGTATTTT
.	TRBJ1-5	.	TRBV27	CASSLSWRYSNQPQHF	TGTGCCAGCAGTTTATCGTGGAGATATAGCAATCAGCCCCAGCATTTT
TRBD1	TRBJ1-2	.	TRBV12-3/TRBV12-4	CASRPTGDYGYTF	TGTGCCAGCAGACCGACAGGGGACTATGGCTACACCTTC
TRBD1	TRBJ2-2	.	TRBV5-4	CASSRTGYTGELFF	TGTGCCAGCAGCCGGACAGGGTACACCGGGGAGCTGTTTTTT
.	TRBJ2-1	.	TRBV18	CASSLFPTGISYNEQFF	TGTGCCAGCTCTCTTTTCCCTACAGGGATCTCCTACAATGAGCAGTTCTTC
TRBD1	TRBJ1-5	.	TRBV7-6	CASSLGRETGDQPQHF	TGTGCCAGCAGCTTAGGTAGAGAGACAGGGGATCAGCCCCAGCATTTT
.	TRBJ2-7	.	TRBV21-1	CASSKETSDSSYEQYF	TGTGCCAGCAGCAAAGAAACTAGCGATTCGTCCTACGAGCAGTACTTC
TRBD1	TRBJ1-5	.	TRBV5-1	CASSLGSTGAEPQHF	TGCGCCAGCAGCTTGGGATCAACAGGGGCCGAGCCCCAGCATTTT
TRBD2	TRBJ2-1	.	TRBV19	CASSTGLASEQFF	TGTGCCAGTAGTACGGGACTAGCCAGTGAGCAGTTCTTC
.	TRBJ2-7	.	TRBV29-1	CSVEFAETYEQYF	TGCAGCGTTGAGTTTGCTGAGACCTACGAGCAGTACTTC
.	TRBJ2-7	.	TRBV3-1/TRBV3-2	CASSPTQRGYSYEQYF	TGTGCCAGCAGCCCCACCCAACGGGGGTACTCCTACGAGCAGTACTTC
.	TRBJ2-7	medium-sized	TRBV4-3	CASSQVADYSYEQYF	TGCGCCAGCAGCCAAGTTGCGGACTACTCCTACGAGCAGTACTTC
TRBD1	TRBJ2-7	many	TRBV7-2	CASSLAGTGEYEQYF	TGTGCCAGCAGCTTAGCCGGGACAGGGGAGTACGAGCAGTACTTC
.	TRBJ1-2	.	TRBV7-2	CASSLERGYNYGYTF	TGTGCCAGCAGCTTAGAGAGGGGGTATAACTATGGCTACACCTTC
TRBD1	TRBJ2-6	once	TRBV28	CASRSSSGQGDSGANVLTF	TGTGCCAGCAGGTCATCCTCGGGACAGGGGGACTCTGGGGCCAACGTCCTGACTTTC
TRBD1	TRBJ2-4	.	TRBV5-1	CASSLGDRGQGNIQYF	TGCGCCAGCAGCTTGGGGGACAGGGGGCAGGGGAACATTCAGTACTTC
.	TRBJ1-2	once	TRBV5-1	CASSKTGDNYGYTF	TGCGCCAGCAGCAAGACAGGAGACAACTATGGCTACACCTTC